This T cell receptor beta chain emerged from a study of shared clonotypes between healthy human individuals. CDR3 length: 17 residues. V lost 0 bases and J 7 bases, leaving 19 bases between the germline ends. The germline gives CDR1 MRHNA, CDR2 SNTAGT. Genomic DNA of every subset was divided equally among multiple immunoSEQ plates. Measured with immunoSEQ multiplex PCR; TCRdb has only the in-frame clones, and not every one. The table records about 2.3 million clones, 85% to 95% of them present only once. This clonotype was sampled from a man younger than 35 in good health. Some clones in this sample may be carry-over from other donors' samples. The chain has TRBV6-4 and TRBJ1-5, with a tentative D call TRBD1 (5 bases). The material sequenced was naive CD4+ T cells from PBMCs. Subset described: CD45RA+ positively selected. The CDR3 here is CASSDSLWGDLVQPQHF. CDR3 bases: TGTGCCAGCAGTGACTCGCTCTGGGGGGATTTGGTGCAGCCCCAGCATTTT.